Detailed here is one T cell receptor (beta chain). The data stem from a study of OX40 agonist ivuxolimab in advanced cancers. The overall study: From about 23 to 85 years was the age range, with a mean of approximately 58 years, and around 83% were male.

Autoimmune disease history or systemic immunosuppression led to patient exclusion. Profiling relied on immunoSEQ multiplex PCR, and the TCRdb table lists in-frame clones only, not all of them. The sample lists around 140,000 clones, approximately 90% occurring once. V lost 0 bases and J lost 5, with 6 bases in between. The CDR3 runs to 13 residues. Germline values: CDR1 SGDLS, CDR2 YYNGEE. This specimen consisted of CD4+ or CD8+ T cells sorted from blood, obtained in a trial of the OX40 agonist ivuxolimab. This clonotype was obtained from an adult with an advanced solid tumor such as melanoma, head and neck, liver or kidney cancer. The genes are TRBV9 and TRBJ2-4; D not certain. CDR3 in amino acids: CASSVEGQNIQYF. The DNA for the CDR3 is TGTGCCAGCAGCGTAGAAGGTCAAAACATTCAGTACTTC.